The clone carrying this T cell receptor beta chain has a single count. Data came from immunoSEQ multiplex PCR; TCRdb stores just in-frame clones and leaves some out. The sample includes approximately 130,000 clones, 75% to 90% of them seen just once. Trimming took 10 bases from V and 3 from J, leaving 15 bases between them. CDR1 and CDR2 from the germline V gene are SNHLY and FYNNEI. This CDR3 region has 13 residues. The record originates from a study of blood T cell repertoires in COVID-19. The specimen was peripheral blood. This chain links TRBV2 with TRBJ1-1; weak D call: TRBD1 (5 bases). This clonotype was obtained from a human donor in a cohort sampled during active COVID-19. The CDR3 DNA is TGTGCCACCCGGGGGACTCGAGACACTGAAGCTTTCTTT. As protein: CATRGTRDTEAFF.